The 23 T cell receptor beta chains in this list originate from one sample, sequenced in a study of cytomegalovirus exposure and HLA in healthy donors (TCRdb year 2017). Receptor amplification or capture employed the immunoSEQ multiplex PCR assay. A mixture of 60 forward primers for TCR Vbeta segments and 13 reverse primers for TCR Jbeta segments was used in the multiplex PCR. The table was pulled from immuneACCESS by TCRdb, which kept in-frame rearrangements only. Such tables lose some clones; where checked, under half of the loss comes from unresolved V genes, and the rest has no known cause. In this sample the table shows under 150,000 clones, 80% to 85% of which occur a single time. The ten largest make up nearly 3.5% of the sample. The specimen sequenced was PBMCs. The receptor set was obtained from a male donor in good health and CMV-seronegative.

This sequence joins TRBV5-1 and TRBJ2-5; tentatively, D is TRBD2 (6 bases). The CDR3 loop spans 17 amino acids. V shed 4 bases and J shed 0 bases, with 19 bases lying between them. Germline V gene lookup returns CDR1 SGHRS and CDR2 YFSETQ. The CDR3 sequence: CASSGSWGREDQETQYF. In nucleotides, the CDR3 is TGCGCCAGCAGCGGATCCTGGGGAAGGGAGGACCAAGAGACCCAGTACTTC.

The V gene is TRBV5-6, the J gene TRBJ1-6; 7 nucleotides align to TRBD1. This CDR3 contains 19 residues. Germline V gives CDR1 SGHDT, CDR2 YYEEEE. V lost 2 bases to trimming and J lost 0 bases; unmatched junction nucleotides: 11. The CDR3 region has the DNA TGTGCCAGCAGCTTCAGACAGGGAGGAGGCAACTCCTATAATTCACCCCTCCACTTT. This encodes CASSFRQGGGNSYNSPLHF.

The J gene is TRBJ2-2, the V gene TRBV6-5; D is unclear. The germline gives CDR1 MNHEY, CDR2 SVGAGI. The CDR3 consists of 12 residues. Between the trimmed V and J ends, which lost 2 bases and 5 bases, there was a span of 3 bases. The DNA for the CDR3 is TGTGCCAGCAGTTACCGGACCGGGGAGCTGTTTTTT. This sequence encodes CASSYRTGELFF.

The chain is built from TRBV6-5 and TRBJ1-1; D possibly corresponds to TRBD1 (5 bases). Trimming pared 7 bases from V and 1 base from J, leaving 16 bases between. This CDR3 has 15 amino acids. Germline V gene sequence: CDR1 MNHEY, CDR2 SVGAGI. CDR3 sequence: CASTEWGGWNTEAFF. The CDR3 bases are TGTGCCAGCACCGAGTGGGGCGGTTGGAACACTGAAGCTTTCTTT.

This clone has only a few counts. The chain couples TRBV11-2 to TRBJ1-1; D is ambiguous. Germline CDR1 reads SGHAT; CDR2 reads FQNNGV. The germline V and J ends were trimmed by 5 bases and 2 bases, with 18 bases remaining between them. CDR3 length: 16 residues. The CDR3 nucleotides read TGTGCCAGCAGCCCGACCGGGGAGGGCTTTAACACTGAAGCTTTCTTT. Translation gives CASSPTGEGFNTEAFF.

The V and J genes are TRBV6-1 and TRBJ1-2; D ambiguous. Between the trimmed V and J ends, which lost 1 base and 0 bases, there was a span of 15 bases. Germline CDR1 MNHNS, CDR2 SASEGT. The CDR3 runs to 17 residues. The CDR3 DNA is TGTGCCAGCAGTGAAGATCGTAGGGAGTGGACTAACTATGGCTACACCTTC. It specifies CASSEDRREWTNYGYTF.

Turning to this clone: Other DNA sequences within the sample encode an identical CDR3. The V and J genes are TRBV5-1 and TRBJ2-7; 7 positions agree with TRBD1. CDR1 SGHRS and CDR2 YFSETQ come from the germline V gene. The CDR3 is 14 residues long. The V gene end was trimmed by 0 bases and the J gene end by 5 bases; junction bases not matched to a gene: 5. In DNA form, the CDR3 reads TGCGCCAGCAGCTTGGGAGGGGGCGACGACGAGCAGTACTTC. It translates to CASSLGGGDDEQYF.

The rearrangement uses TRBV14 and TRBJ2-1, with D perhaps TRBD2 (6 bases). The CDR3 sequence is 16 residues long. From germline, CDR1 is SGHDN and CDR2 FVKESK. The germline V and J ends were trimmed by 4 bases and 0 bases, with 13 bases remaining between them. The CDR3 spells CASSPLDGSSYNEQFF. The CDR3 nucleotides read TGTGCCAGCAGCCCGCTAGACGGGAGCTCCTACAATGAGCAGTTCTTC.

CDR3 region: CASSELAGEGYEQYF. Written as DNA, the CDR3 is TGTGCCAGCTCGGAGCTAGCGGGGGAAGGCTACGAGCAGTACTTC. The rearrangement links TRBV18 to TRBJ2-7, with 10 bases lining up with TRBD2. Trimming at V came to 6 bases and at J to 3 bases, leaving 8 bases not matched to a gene. From germline, CDR1 is KGHSH and CDR2 LQKENI. This CDR3 contains 15 residues.

This clone was found a few times. This chain joins TRBV7-6 and TRBJ2-1; D may be TRBD1 (5 bases). The CDR3 spans 13 residues. CDR1 is SGHVS, CDR2 FNYEAQ, per germline. V gave up 4 bases and J gave up 2 bases, with 6 bases separating them. The CDR3 protein is CASSSGTYNEQFF. The CDR3 DNA is TGTGCCAGCAGCTCAGGGACCTACAATGAGCAGTTCTTC.

In this sample, this clone turned up a few times. This rearrangement joins TRBV30 to TRBJ1-1, with TRBD1 matching over 7 bases. The CDR3 is 12 residues long. V shed 4 bases and J 7 bases; nucleotides not matched to a gene: 6. CDR1 is GTSNPN and CDR2 is SVGIG in the germline V gene (reference sequence). CDR3 loop: CAWTGGGDEAFF. The CDR3 DNA sequence: TGTGCCTGGACAGGGGGAGGAGATGAAGCTTTCTTT.

A few counts support this clone. V usage is TRBV13 and J usage is TRBJ1-1; D uncertain. The germline V and J ends were trimmed by 5 bases and 0 bases, with 7 bases remaining between them. The CDR3 is 13 residues long. Germline CDR1 reads PRHDT; CDR2 reads FYEKMQ (reference sequence). The CDR3 DNA follows: TGTGCCAGCAGCACCGCAGTGAACACTGAAGCTTTCTTT. Its translation: CASSTAVNTEAFF.

This clone was seen once. This chain connects TRBV5-1 to TRBJ1-1; D possibly corresponds to TRBD1 (6 bases). This CDR3 contains 15 residues. Trimming took 0 bases from V and 0 from J, leaving 9 bases between them. CDR1 is SGHRS, CDR2 YFSETQ, per germline. Here the CDR3 reads CASSLVRTVNTEAFF. The DNA for the CDR3 is TGCGCCAGCAGCTTGGTTCGGACAGTGAACACTGAAGCTTTCTTT.

The chain is built from TRBV9 and TRBJ1-2, with 8 bases identical to TRBD1. The CDR3 is 14 residues long. Germline values: CDR1 SGDLS, CDR2 YYNGEE. V lost 2 bases and J lost 8; bases outside the gene matches: 8. The CDR3 region is CASSVGTGGEGYTF. The CDR3 nucleotides read TGTGCCAGCAGCGTGGGGACAGGAGGAGAGGGCTACACCTTC.

V usage is TRBV5-1 and J usage is TRBJ1-1, with unresolved D. The germline gives CDR1 SGHRS, CDR2 YFSETQ. This CDR3 contains 14 residues. Trimming stripped 1 base from V and 1 base from J, with 8 bases between. In nucleotides, the CDR3 is TGCGCCAGCAGCTTGTACAGCTCGAACACTGAAGCTTTCTTT. It codes for CASSLYSSNTEAFF. Using reference TRBV5-1 and TRBJ1-1 for the parts outside the CDR3, the full variable domain is KAGVTQTPRYLIKTRGQQVTLSCSPISGHRSVSWYQQTPGQGLQFLFEYFSETQRNKGNFPGRFSGRQFSNSRSEMNVSTLELGDSALYLCASSLYSSNTEAFFGQGTRLTVV.

The genes are TRBV6-1 and TRBJ2-1; D may be TRBD2 (6 bases). The germline V gene encodes CDR1 MNHNS and CDR2 SASEGT. V was cut by 10 bases and J by 3 bases, with 13 bases left in between. CDR3 length: 13 amino acids. The chain's CDR3 is CATMQGLYNEQFF. The CDR3 nucleotides read TGTGCCACCATGCAGGGACTCTACAATGAGCAGTTCTTC.

This clone was recorded many times. CDR3: CAWSVLPRGHCNTEAFF. The CDR3 coding sequence is TGTGCCTGGAGTGTACTTCCCAGGGGGCACTGTAACACTGAAGCTTTCTTT. The chain has TRBV30 and TRBJ1-1, with TRBD1 matching over 8 bases. The germline CDR1 and CDR2 sequences are GTSNPN and SVGIG (reference sequence). This CDR3 is 17 amino acids long. The J segment lost 2 bases and the V segment lost 0 bases, leaving 11 bases of the junction unmatched.

The V gene is TRBV7-8, the J gene TRBJ1-4; tentatively, D is TRBD1 (6 bases). The CDR3 has 14 amino acids. V was pared by 4 bases and J by 6 bases, with 12 bases between. CDR1 is SGHVS, CDR2 FQNEAQ, per germline. CDR3 bases: TGTGCCAGCAGCTCTTTGGACAGATATGAAAAACTGTTTTTT. Translating it yields CASSSLDRYEKLFF.

The chain uses TRBV11-3 and TRBJ2-3; 9 positions match TRBD1. Per the germline V gene, CDR1 is SGHNT and CDR2 is YENEEA. V lost 3 bases to trimming and J lost 3 bases; unmatched junction nucleotides: 13. The CDR3 length is 18 residues. Here the CDR3 DNA reads TGTGCCAGCAGCTTCGATTTCCGGGACAGGGATGTAACAGATACGCAGTATTTT. It encodes CASSFDFRDRDVTDTQYF.

A single count supports this clone. This sequence joins TRBV7-8 and TRBJ1-5; a possible D gene is TRBD1 (6 bases). The ends were cut back, 7 bases at V and 0 bases at J, with 13 bases in the middle. This CDR3 region has 15 residues. The germline V gene encodes CDR1 SGHVS and CDR2 FQNEAQ. CDR3 loop: CASTSKGDSNQPQHF. In DNA, the CDR3 is TGTGCCAGCACCTCGAAGGGGGATAGCAATCAGCCCCAGCATTTT.

This clone showed up just once. The chain carries TRBV27 and TRBJ1-6, with D possibly TRBD1 on 6 matching bases. Per germline, CDR1 MNHEY and CDR2 SMNVEV (reference sequence). V was cut by 6 bases and J by 6 bases, with 12 bases left in between. The CDR3 is 14 residues long. CDR3 DNA: TGTGCCAGCAGACTACAGGGTGGTAATTCACCCCTCCACTTT. Translation: CASRLQGGNSPLHF.

This clone was counted a single time. The chain employs TRBV4-3 and TRBJ2-1; 11 positions match TRBD2. Per the germline V gene, CDR1 is LGHNA and CDR2 is YSLEER. The CDR3 contains 16 residues. J gave up 4 bases and V 3 bases, and 5 bases lay outside the gene matches. The chain's CDR3 is CASSHTLAGVYNEQFF. Here the CDR3 DNA reads TGCGCCAGCAGCCACACACTAGCGGGAGTGTACAATGAGCAGTTCTTC.

This clone was observed a few times. The gene calls are TRBV7-3 and TRBJ2-1; TRBD2 is a possible D gene (6 bases). V lost 0 bases, J lost 9 bases, and 6 bases lay in between. Germline CDR1 reads SGHTA; CDR2 reads FQGTGA. The CDR3 is 12 amino acids. As DNA, the CDR3 is TGTGCCAGCAGCTTAACGGGAGGTGAGCAGTTCTTC. Translation gives CASSLTGGEQFF.